The next 29 T cell receptor beta chains were all read from a single sample in a study of radiotherapy plus CTLA-4 blockade in lung cancer. Repertoires were generated with immunoSEQ multiplex PCR, while TCRdb's copy carries only in-frame clones and drops some. The sample includes tens of thousands of clones, 79% of them seen just once. Specimen: peripheral blood, collected from a patient treated with radiotherapy plus ipilimumab. These receptors came from a human donor with non-small cell lung cancer who had a complete response to radiotherapy plus ipilimumab.

The chain links TRBV7-8 to TRBJ2-7; D uncertain. Deletions cut 5 bases from V and 2 bases from J, with 13 bases between. The CDR3 contains 14 residues. From germline, CDR1 is SGHVS and CDR2 FQNEAQ. This CDR3 reads CASSLLAEAYEQYV. The CDR3 coding sequence is TGTGCCAGCAGCCTGTTAGCCGAAGCCTACGAGCAGTACGTC.

The V and J genes are TRBV6-5 and TRBJ2-7; TRBD1 is a possible D gene (5 bases). Germline-derived CDR1 and CDR2 are MNHEY and SVGAGI. The CDR3 has 11 amino acids. CDR3 residues: CASSNMDKGKV. The CDR3 DNA follows: TGTGCCAGCAGCAACATGGACAAAGGGAAAGTC.

This clone has a single count. The rearrangement joins TRBV2 to TRBJ1-6; the D gene is possibly TRBD1 (6 bases). With 2 bases removed from V and 8 bases from J, the gap between germline ends came to 22 bases. Germline CDR1 is SNHLY and CDR2 is FYNNEI. The CDR3 length is 18 residues. DNA for the CDR3: TGTGCCAGCAGTGAAACTCTTTTAACAGGGAATACGGATTCACCCCTCCACTTT. Protein product: CASSETLLTGNTDSPLHF.

The chain is built from TRBV30 and TRBJ1-1; 7 nucleotides line up with TRBD1. CDR1 and CDR2 from the germline V gene are GTSNPN and SVGIG (reference sequence). J lost 11 bases, V lost 3 bases, and 21 bases had no gene match. The CDR3 covers 16 residues. The CDR3 coding sequence is TGTGCCTGGAGAGGCGGCATAGGGGGCGGTTCTGTTTCCGCTTTCTTT. This encodes CAWRGGIGGGSVSAFF.

The chain uses TRBV6-1 and TRBJ1-2; 12 positions match TRBD1. Trimming at V came to 4 bases and at J to 8 bases, leaving 5 bases not matched to a gene. Germline V gene data show CDR1 as MNHNS and CDR2 as SASEGT. CDR3 length: 14 residues. CDR3 nucleotides: TGTGCCAGCAGTGGTCGGGACAGGGGGCAAGGCTACACCTTC. Translated, it gives CASSGRDRGQGYTF.

V is TRBV27 and J is TRBJ2-5; 7 nucleotides match TRBD1. Germline-derived CDR1 and CDR2 are MNHEY and SMNVEV (reference sequence). Trimming took 2 bases from V and 5 from J; bases not matched to a gene: 5. The CDR3 loop spans 14 amino acids. The CDR3 nucleotides read TGTGCCAGCAGTTTAACGACAGGGTTTGAGACCCAGTACTTC. Translating it yields CASSLTTGFETQYF.

This rearrangement joins TRBV5-4 to TRBJ2-1; D is possibly TRBD2 (5 bases). V shed 3 bases and J shed 4 bases, with 14 bases lying between them. Germline assignment: CDR1 SGHNT and CDR2 YYREEE (reference sequence). CDR3 size: 15 residues. The CDR3 reads CASSSSGIPYNEQFF. Written as DNA, the CDR3 is TGTGCCAGCAGCTCTTCCGGGATCCCATACAATGAGCAGTTCTTC. The full variable domain, with the rest looked up from reference TRBV5-4 and TRBJ2-1, is ETGVTQSPTHLIKTRGQQVTLRCSSQSGHNTVSWYQQALGQGPQFIFQYYREEENGRGNFPPRFSGLQFPNYSSELNVNALELDDSALYLCASSSSGIPYNEQFFGPGTRLTVL.

A word on this clone: One end of the junction does not line up with germline, which may come from a read error. In DNA form, the CDR3 reads TGTGCTAGCAGCTTAGATTATAGCAGGGCCCACGAGCAGTACTTC. Residues: CASSLDYSRAHEQYF. V usage is TRBV7-7 and J usage is TRBJ2-7; TRBD1 is a possible D gene (5 bases). There are 15 residues in the CDR3. Germline values: CDR1 SSHAT, CDR2 FNYEAQ (reference sequence).

A single count supports this clone. The chain employs TRBV13 and TRBJ1-1, with D uncertain. Germline values: CDR1 PRHDT, CDR2 FYEKMQ (reference sequence). This CDR3 region has 13 residues. Trimming left V 5 bases short and J 12 bases short, with 19 bases between. The CDR3 reads CASSPPDGLKTFF. CDR3 bases: TGTGCCAGCAGCCCCCCGGACGGACTGAAAACTTTCTTT.

The chain combines TRBV5-1 with TRBJ2-4, with 12 bases lining up with TRBD1. The CDR3 has 19 amino acids. Germline loops: CDR1 SGHRS, CDR2 YFSETQ. Trimming at V came to 4 bases and at J to 5 bases, leaving 16 bases not matched to a gene. CDR3 sequence: CASSLDPGQGAIRENIQYF. The DNA of the CDR3 is TGCGCCAGCAGCCTTGACCCGGGACAGGGGGCGATTAGGGAAAACATTCAGTACTTC.

This chain's CDR3 is CASSLRGEGYGYTF. Here the CDR3 DNA reads TGTGCCAGCAGCCTGCGGGGGGAAGGCTATGGCTACACCTTC. V usage is TRBV6-5 and J usage is TRBJ1-2, with D possibly matching TRBD1 (5 bases). CDR3 length: 14 amino acids. In germline, CDR1 is MNHEY, CDR2 SVGAGI. The V end lost 6 bases, the J end lost 4 bases, and 15 bases lay between the germline ends.

The rearrangement links TRBV5-1 to TRBJ1-2; TRBD1 matches 8 bases. Germline trimming cut 2 bases from V and 2 bases from J; bases unmatched to any gene: 2. This CDR3 contains 14 residues. Germline CDR1 and CDR2: SGHRS and YFSETQ. The CDR3 coding sequence is TGCGCCAGCAGCTTAGGACAGGGAAACTATGGCTACACCTTC. Its translation is CASSLGQGNYGYTF.

The chain is built from TRBV30 and TRBJ1-2; 7 bases fit TRBD1. This CDR3 is built from 14 residues. The J segment lost 4 bases and the V segment lost 0 bases, leaving 5 bases of the junction unmatched. CDR1 is GTSNPN, CDR2 SVGIG, per germline (reference sequence). The CDR3 spells CAWSVERTGYGYTF. The CDR3 region has the DNA TGTGCCTGGAGTGTAGAAAGGACAGGCTATGGCTACACCTTC.

The chain employs TRBV15 and TRBJ2-5; 9 nucleotides line up with TRBD2. CDR3 length: 15 amino acids. Germline-derived CDR1 and CDR2 are LNHNV and YYDKDF (reference sequence). The trim removed 9 bases at V and 5 bases at J, leaving 13 bases unmatched. The chain's CDR3 is CATPVRREGWETQYF. The DNA for the CDR3 is TGTGCCACTCCCGTTCGGCGGGAGGGTTGGGAGACCCAGTACTTC.

This chain joins TRBV11-2 and TRBJ1-6; TRBD1 matches 8 bases. CDR1 and CDR2 from the germline V gene are SGHAT and FQNNGV. CDR3 size: 16 residues. Trimming removed 4 bases from V and 2 bases from J; junction bases left unmatched: 4. CDR3 in amino acids: CASSSIRGPYNSPLHF. The CDR3 bases are TGTGCCAGCAGCTCGATCAGGGGGCCCTATAATTCACCCCTCCACTTT.

This sequence joins TRBV4-1 and TRBJ1-2, with TRBD1 as a possible D gene (5 bases). The germline gives CDR1 MGHRA, CDR2 YSYEKL. The CDR3 is 18 amino acids. V dropped 2 bases and J dropped 0 bases, with 19 bases sitting between them. The DNA of the CDR3 is TGCGCCAGCAGCCAACCCGGGACTGCGTCGTATACTAACTATGGCTACACCTTC. The encoded protein is CASSQPGTASYTNYGYTF.

The chain employs TRBV18 and TRBJ2-1; TRBD2 matches at 14 bases. This CDR3 region has 16 residues. J lost 8 bases, V lost 5 bases, and 8 bases had no gene match. The germline CDR1 and CDR2 sequences are KGHSH and LQKENI. The CDR3 loop reads CASSRLAGGTLDEQFF. The CDR3 DNA sequence: TGTGCCAGCTCAAGACTAGCGGGAGGGACTCTGGATGAGCAGTTCTTC.

CDR3 amino acids: CATSRSDRSEQPQHF. The CDR3 DNA follows: TGTGCCACCAGCAGATCTGACAGGTCAGAGCAGCCCCAGCATTTT. The V and J genes are TRBV15 and TRBJ1-5, with D maybe TRBD1 (6 bases). The germline CDR1 and CDR2 sequences are LNHNV and YYDKDF (reference sequence). The CDR3 runs 15 residues. Trimming shortened V by 2 bases and J by 7 bases, and 15 bases separated the two germline ends.

CDR3 loop: CASSDSGHLNTEAFF. The CDR3 nucleotides read TGTGCCAGCAGCGACTCAGGACATCTGAACACTGAAGCTTTCTTT. The chain combines TRBV5-6 with TRBJ1-1, with D possibly TRBD1 on 5 matching bases. Germline V gene sequence: CDR1 SGHDT, CDR2 YYEEEE. Trimming left V 4 bases short and J 0 bases short, with 13 bases between. The CDR3 is made up of 15 amino acids.

The chain is built from TRBV6-1 and TRBJ1-6, with D possibly being TRBD1 (6 bases). With 1 base removed from V and 6 bases from J, the gap between germline ends came to 19 bases. The germline CDR1 and CDR2 sequences are MNHNS and SASEGT. The CDR3 is made up of 18 amino acids. The CDR3 sequence: CASSEGQMAGASNSPLHF. CDR3 DNA: TGTGCCAGCAGTGAAGGTCAGATGGCAGGGGCAAGTAATTCACCCCTCCACTTT.

V and J are TRBV7-6 and TRBJ2-3; 7 bases match TRBD2. The CDR3 contains 14 residues. Germline V gene sequence: CDR1 SGHVS, CDR2 FNYEAQ. V shed 6 bases and J 4 bases; nucleotides not matched to a gene: 7. CDR3 protein: CASSSHREADTQYF. DNA of the CDR3: TGTGCCAGCAGTTCCCACCGGGAGGCAGATACGCAGTATTTT.

The genes are TRBV9 and TRBJ2-2, with TRBD1 identical over 9 bases. J gave up 0 bases and V 2 bases, and 8 bases lay outside the gene matches. Per germline, CDR1 SGDLS and CDR2 YYNGEE. This CDR3 comprises 18 residues. The CDR3 sequence is CASSVLPGQGANTGELFF. The DNA of the CDR3 is TGTGCCAGCAGCGTCCTTCCGGGACAGGGCGCGAACACCGGGGAGCTGTTTTTT.

This clone came up a few times. This sequence joins TRBV6-6 and TRBJ1-2; 9 nucleotides match TRBD1. CDR3 size: 13 residues. V lost 5 bases and J lost 8; bases outside the gene matches: 6. Germline CDR1 reads MNHNY; CDR2 reads SVGAGI (reference sequence). CDR3 residues: CASSKGQGYGYTF. The CDR3 bases are TGTGCCAGCAGTAAAGGACAGGGGTACGGCTACACCTTC.

The chain is built from TRBV18 and TRBJ2-2; 10 bases line up with TRBD1. The germline V gene encodes CDR1 KGHSH and CDR2 LQKENI. The CDR3 is made up of 15 amino acids. The trim removed 4 bases at V and 5 bases at J, leaving 4 bases unmatched. The DNA of the CDR3 is TGTGCCAGCTCACGACAGGGGGCGCTAACCGGGGAGCTGTTTTTT. This codes for CASSRQGALTGELFF. Full variable domain (remainder filled in from reference TRBV18 and TRBJ2-2): NAGVMQNPRHLVRRRGQEARLRCSPMKGHSHVYWYRQLPEEGLKFMVYLQKENIIDESGMPKERFSAEFPKEGPSILRIQQVVRGDSAAYFCASSRQGALTGELFFGEGSRLTVL.

This chain uses TRBV5-6 with TRBJ1-5, with 9 bases fitting TRBD1. Unmatched junction bases numbered 11, after V lost 1 base and J lost 6 bases. The CDR3 totals 17 residues. Per germline, CDR1 SGHDT and CDR2 YYEEEE. CDR3 loop: CASSLSSGQGTFQPQHF. The CDR3 DNA follows: TGTGCCAGCAGCTTGTCGTCCGGACAGGGGACCTTTCAGCCCCAGCATTTT.

The gene calls are TRBV18 and TRBJ1-1, with D possibly TRBD1 on 6 matching bases. The CDR3 totals 13 residues. The germline V gene has CDR1 KGHSH and CDR2 LQKENI. With 6 bases removed from V and 2 bases from J, the gap between germline ends came to 10 bases. The CDR3 protein is CASSQDSNTEAFF. The CDR3 nucleotides are TGTGCCAGCTCTCAGGACAGTAACACTGAAGCTTTCTTT.

The chain links TRBV12-5 to TRBJ2-5; 12 nucleotides line up with TRBD2. Losses at the gene ends were 0 bases for V and 4 bases for J; bases not matched to a gene: 0. There are 15 residues in the CDR3. The germline V gene encodes CDR1 LGHNT and CDR2 FRNRAP. The CDR3 bases are TGTGCTAGTGGTTTGGTACTAGCGGGAGGAGAGACCCAGTACTTC. Encoded protein: CASGLVLAGGETQYF.

The rearrangement joins TRBV30 to TRBJ1-5; a weak D match, TRBD1 (5 bases). The CDR3 length is 13 residues. Per the germline V gene, CDR1 is GTSNPN and CDR2 is SVGIG (reference sequence). Trimming cost V 0 bases and J 4 bases, with 7 bases left between them. This CDR3 reads CAWSVGGNQPQHF. The CDR3 DNA sequence: TGTGCCTGGAGTGTGGGGGGTAATCAGCCCCAGCATTTT.

This clone was detected only once. This rearrangement joins TRBV19 to TRBJ2-7, with D tentatively TRBD2 (6 bases). The germline CDR1 and CDR2 sequences are LNHDA and SQIVND (reference sequence). The CDR3 totals 14 residues. Trimming removed 3 bases at V and 7 bases at J, with 16 bases between. CDR3 nucleotide sequence: TGTGCCAGTAGTATTGGGGGGTATCCGGAGGAGCAGTACTTC. The encoded protein is CASSIGGYPEEQYF.